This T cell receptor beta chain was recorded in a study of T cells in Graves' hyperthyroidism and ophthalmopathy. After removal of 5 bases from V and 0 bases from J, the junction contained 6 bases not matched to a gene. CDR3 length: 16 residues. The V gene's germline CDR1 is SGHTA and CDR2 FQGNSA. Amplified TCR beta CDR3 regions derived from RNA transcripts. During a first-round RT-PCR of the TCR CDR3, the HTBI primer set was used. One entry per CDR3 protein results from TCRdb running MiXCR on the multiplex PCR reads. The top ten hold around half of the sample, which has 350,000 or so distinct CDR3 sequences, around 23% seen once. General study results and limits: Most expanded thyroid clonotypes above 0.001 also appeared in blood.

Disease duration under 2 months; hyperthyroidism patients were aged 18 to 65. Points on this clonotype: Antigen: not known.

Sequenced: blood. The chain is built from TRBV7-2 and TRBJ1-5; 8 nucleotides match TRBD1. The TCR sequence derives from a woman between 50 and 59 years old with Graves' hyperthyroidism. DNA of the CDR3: TGTGCCAGCAGCCCTGGACAGGGATATAGCAATCAGCCCCAGCATTTT. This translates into CASSPGQGYSNQPQHF.